Listed below are T cell receptor beta chains from one sample, sequenced in a study of cytomegalovirus exposure and HLA in healthy donors. TCRdb's table, derived via immunoSEQ multiplex PCR, lists solely in-frame clones and lacks some. The table includes roughly 190,000 clones, around four fifths detected once. Sequencing used PBMCs. These receptor sequences come from a man aged 35 to 55 in good health and CMV-seropositive. CDR3s include the opening cysteine and the closing phenylalanine or tryptophan. Fields, in order: CDR3 DNA, CDR3 protein, V gene, CDR3 length, D gene, clone size, J gene. A D gene is named only where the DNA matches it firmly. For some rows the clone size is stated as once, few or many, or as a class when expanded; others skip it.

CDR3 DNA: TGCGCCAGCAGGCCGGGACAGGGGGGCCAGCCCCAGCATTTT; CDR3 protein: CASRPGQGGQPQHF; V gene: TRBV5-1; CDR3 length: 14; D gene: TRBD1; clone size: few; J gene: TRBJ1-5
CDR3 DNA: TGTGCCAGCAGCGGGAACCCGACAGATACAAACACTGAAGCTTTCTTT; CDR3 protein: CASSGNPTDTNTEAFF; V gene: TRBV9; CDR3 length: 16; D gene: NA; clone size: NA; J gene: TRBJ1-1
CDR3 DNA: TGTGCCAGCAAATTAACAGACCATAGCAATCAGCCCCAGCATTTT; CDR3 protein: CASKLTDHSNQPQHF; V gene: TRBV6-1; CDR3 length: 15; D gene: NA; clone size: NA; J gene: TRBJ1-5
CDR3 DNA: TGTGCCAGCATCCTCCCCGGGGTGGCTGGAAACACCATATATTTT; CDR3 protein: CASILPGVAGNTIYF; V gene: TRBV28; CDR3 length: 15; D gene: NA; clone size: NA; J gene: TRBJ1-3
CDR3 DNA: TGTGCCAGCAGCCTGGAACAGGGGAATGAGCAGTTCTTC; CDR3 protein: CASSLEQGNEQFF; V gene: TRBV7-9; CDR3 length: 13; D gene: TRBD1; clone size: few; J gene: TRBJ2-1
CDR3 DNA: TGCGCCAGCAGCTTGCCTTTCGGGGGGGCAGGCCAGACTAGCGGTGCTTACGAGCAGTACTTC; CDR3 protein: CASSLPFGGAGQTSGAYEQYF; V gene: TRBV5-1; CDR3 length: 21; D gene: TRBD2; clone size: once; J gene: TRBJ2-7
CDR3 DNA: TGTGCCAGCACCTCAGTAGGACAGGGAAAAAACATTCAGTACTTC; CDR3 protein: CASTSVGQGKNIQYF; V gene: TRBV2; CDR3 length: 15; D gene: TRBD1; clone size: NA; J gene: TRBJ2-4
CDR3 DNA: TGTGCCAGCTCACCCAGGGATTCCTACGAGCAGTACTTC; CDR3 protein: CASSPRDSYEQYF; V gene: TRBV18; CDR3 length: 13; D gene: NA; clone size: NA; J gene: TRBJ2-7
CDR3 DNA: TGTGCCAGCAGCTTAGATGGGACAGGGACCCTTCAAGGCTACACCTTC; CDR3 protein: CASSLDGTGTLQGYTF; V gene: TRBV7-9; CDR3 length: 16; D gene: TRBD1; clone size: NA; J gene: TRBJ1-2
CDR3 DNA: TGTGCCAGCAGCCAAGCGGGGACTAGCGGGCGTCTAGCAGATACGCAGTATTTT; CDR3 protein: CASSQAGTSGRLADTQYF; V gene: TRBV4-2; CDR3 length: 18; D gene: TRBD2; clone size: NA; J gene: TRBJ2-3
CDR3 DNA: TGTGCCTGGAGTAGAGTAGCGGGAGGGCGTGGCACAGATACGCAGTATTTT; CDR3 protein: CAWSRVAGGRGTDTQYF; V gene: TRBV30; CDR3 length: 17; D gene: TRBD2; clone size: NA; J gene: TRBJ2-3
CDR3 DNA: TGTGCCAGCAGTGAAGAGCTAGGGGGAAGGATCGAGCAGTACTTC; CDR3 protein: CASSEELGGRIEQYF; V gene: TRBV6-1; CDR3 length: 15; D gene: NA; clone size: NA; J gene: TRBJ2-7
CDR3 DNA: TGTGCCGGGGGGGACGGCCGGGAGACCCAGTACTTC; CDR3 protein: CAGGDGRETQYF; V gene: TRBV28; CDR3 length: 12; D gene: TRBD2; clone size: NA; J gene: TRBJ2-5
CDR3 DNA: TGTGCCAGCAGTGACCGGGACAGGGGATATACTGAAGCTTTCTTT; CDR3 protein: CASSDRDRGYTEAFF; V gene: TRBV6-1; CDR3 length: 15; D gene: TRBD1; clone size: NA; J gene: TRBJ1-1
CDR3 DNA: TGTGCCAGCAGCAAAGCGCGTAAATCGAGGGCGGGAGGGCCATATACGCAGTATTTT; CDR3 protein: CASSKARKSRAGGPYTQYF; V gene: TRBV21-1; CDR3 length: 19; D gene: NA; clone size: NA; J gene: TRBJ2-3
CDR3 DNA: TGTGCCAGCAGCAAGGAAAGACAGGGTGGGGATGAAAAACTGTTTTTT; CDR3 protein: CASSKERQGGDEKLFF; V gene: TRBV21-1; CDR3 length: 16; D gene: NA; clone size: NA; J gene: TRBJ1-4
CDR3 DNA: TGCGCCAGCAGTGACAGGGGATTGGGTGAGCAGTTCTTC; CDR3 protein: CASSDRGLGEQFF; V gene: TRBV10-1; CDR3 length: 13; D gene: NA; clone size: once; J gene: TRBJ2-1